This TCR beta chain was identified during a study of shared clonotypes between healthy human individuals. Authors' data handling: Junction-only immunoSEQ data arrived without quality scores, meaning filtering differed. Some clones are missing from TCRdb's copy, which holds only in-frame ones; the method was immunoSEQ multiplex PCR. The V and J calls and clone size come from that table; D and trimming were worked out from the DNA. The sample yields 850,000 to 1,200,000 clones, about three quarters seen once. Points on this clone: Its antigen is still unknown.

The study's findings and limits: Four donors had around 5.2% of their naive CD4 clonotypes in common. Researchers sampled blood only, noting tissue repertoires likely differ. There were few donors, and this limited the genetic and exposure-history diversity represented.

V lost 7 bases and J 6 bases, leaving 12 bases between the germline ends. There are 11 residues in the CDR3. The germline V gene encodes CDR1 SQVTM and CDR2 ANQGSEA. The V and J genes are TRBV29-1 and TRBJ1-1; D not resolved. The source is a man aged 18-30 years in good health. The specimen sequenced was memory CD4+ T cells sorted from blood. Subset defined: CD45RA-negative fraction. CDR3: CSAVDRAEAFF. The CDR3 nucleotides are TGCAGCGCGGTAGACCGGGCTGAAGCTTTCTTT.